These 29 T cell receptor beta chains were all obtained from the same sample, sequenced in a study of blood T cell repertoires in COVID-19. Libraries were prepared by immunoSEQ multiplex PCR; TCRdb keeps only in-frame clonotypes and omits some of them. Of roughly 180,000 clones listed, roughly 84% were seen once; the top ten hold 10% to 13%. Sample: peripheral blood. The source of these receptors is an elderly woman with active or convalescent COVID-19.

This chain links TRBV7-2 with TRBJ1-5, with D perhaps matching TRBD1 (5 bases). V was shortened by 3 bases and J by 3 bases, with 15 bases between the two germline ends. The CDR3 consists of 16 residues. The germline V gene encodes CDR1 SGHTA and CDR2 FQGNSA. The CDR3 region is CASSLGLTPLNQPQHF. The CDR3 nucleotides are TGTGCCAGCAGCTTGGGACTCACGCCCCTCAATCAGCCCCAGCATTTT.

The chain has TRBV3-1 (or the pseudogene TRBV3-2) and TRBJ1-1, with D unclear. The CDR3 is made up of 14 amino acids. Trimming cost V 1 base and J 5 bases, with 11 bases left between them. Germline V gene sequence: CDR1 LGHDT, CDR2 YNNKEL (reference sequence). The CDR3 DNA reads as TGTGCCAGCAGCCAAGTTGGTGGGGAGACTGAAGCTTTCTTT. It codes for CASSQVGGETEAFF.

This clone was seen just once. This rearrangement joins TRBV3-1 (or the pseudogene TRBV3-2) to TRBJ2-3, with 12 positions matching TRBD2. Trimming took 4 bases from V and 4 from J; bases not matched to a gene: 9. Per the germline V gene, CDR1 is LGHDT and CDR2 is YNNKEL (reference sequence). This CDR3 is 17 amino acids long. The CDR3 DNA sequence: TGTGCCAGCAGCCGCCGGACTAGCGGGATTGTCGCAGATACGCAGTATTTT. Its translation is CASSRRTSGIVADTQYF.

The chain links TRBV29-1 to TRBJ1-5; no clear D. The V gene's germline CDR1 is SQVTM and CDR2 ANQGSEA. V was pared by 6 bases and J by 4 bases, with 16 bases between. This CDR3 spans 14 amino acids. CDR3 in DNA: TGCAGCGTGGCCGGCGGGGATGGAAATCAGCCCCAGCATTTT. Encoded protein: CSVAGGDGNQPQHF.

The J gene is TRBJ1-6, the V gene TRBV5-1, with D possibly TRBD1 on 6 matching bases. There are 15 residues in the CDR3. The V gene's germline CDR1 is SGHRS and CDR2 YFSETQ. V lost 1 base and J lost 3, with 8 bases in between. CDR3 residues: CASSLQDSYNSPLHF. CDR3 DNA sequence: TGCGCCAGCAGCTTGCAGGACAGCTATAATTCACCCCTCCACTTT.

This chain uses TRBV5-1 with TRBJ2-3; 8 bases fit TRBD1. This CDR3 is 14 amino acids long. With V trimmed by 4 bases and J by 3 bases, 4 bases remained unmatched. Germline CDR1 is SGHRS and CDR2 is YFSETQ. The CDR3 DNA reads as TGCGCCAGCAGCCAAGGACAGGGTACAGATACGCAGTATTTT. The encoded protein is CASSQGQGTDTQYF. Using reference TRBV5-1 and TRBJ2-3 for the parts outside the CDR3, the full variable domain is KAGVTQTPRYLIKTRGQQVTLSCSPISGHRSVSWYQQTPGQGLQFLFEYFSETQRNKGNFPGRFSGRQFSNSRSEMNVSTLELGDSALYLCASSQGQGTDTQYFGPGTRLTVL.

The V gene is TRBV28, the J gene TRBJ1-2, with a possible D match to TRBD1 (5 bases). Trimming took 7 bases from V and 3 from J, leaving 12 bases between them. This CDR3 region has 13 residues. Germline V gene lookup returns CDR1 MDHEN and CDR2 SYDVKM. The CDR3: CASTSSGDYGYTF. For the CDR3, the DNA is TGTGCCAGCACATCTTCGGGGGACTATGGCTACACCTTC.

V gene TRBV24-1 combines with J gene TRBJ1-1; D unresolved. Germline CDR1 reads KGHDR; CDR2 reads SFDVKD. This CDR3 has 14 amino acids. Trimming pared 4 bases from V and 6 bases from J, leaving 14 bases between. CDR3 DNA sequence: TGTGCCACCAGTGACTCCGCGGCTAGGTCTGAAGCTTTCTTT. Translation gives CATSDSAARSEAFF.

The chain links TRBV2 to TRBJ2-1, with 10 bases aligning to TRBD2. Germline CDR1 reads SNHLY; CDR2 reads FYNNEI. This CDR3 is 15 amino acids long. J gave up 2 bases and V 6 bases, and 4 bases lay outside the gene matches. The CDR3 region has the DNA TGTGCCAGCAGGGCTACTAGCGGGGCCTACAATGAGCAGTTCTTC. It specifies CASRATSGAYNEQFF.

Here the CDR3 reads CAISDTGTSGRAGNEQFF. The DNA of the CDR3 is TGTGCCATCAGTGACACCGGGACTAGCGGGAGGGCCGGCAATGAGCAGTTCTTC. The V and J genes are TRBV10-3 and TRBJ2-1; 16 bases fit TRBD2. CDR3 length: 18 amino acids. The germline gives CDR1 ENHRY, CDR2 SYGVKD. The J segment lost 6 bases and the V segment lost 3 bases, leaving 8 bases of the junction unmatched.

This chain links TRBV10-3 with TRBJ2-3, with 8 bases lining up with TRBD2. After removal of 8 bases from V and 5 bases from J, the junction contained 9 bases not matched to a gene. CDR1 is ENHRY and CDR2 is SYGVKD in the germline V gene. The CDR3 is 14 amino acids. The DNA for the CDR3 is TGTGCCATCTCTCCAGCGGGAGTAGAAGATACGCAGTATTTT. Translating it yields CAISPAGVEDTQYF.

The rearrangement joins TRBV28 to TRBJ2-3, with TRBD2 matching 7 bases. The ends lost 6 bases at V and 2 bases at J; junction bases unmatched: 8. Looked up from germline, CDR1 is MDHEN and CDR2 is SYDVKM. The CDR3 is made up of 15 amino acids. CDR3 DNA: TGTGCCAGCAGCCTCCGGGGGGACCACACAGATACGCAGTATTTT. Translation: CASSLRGDHTDTQYF.

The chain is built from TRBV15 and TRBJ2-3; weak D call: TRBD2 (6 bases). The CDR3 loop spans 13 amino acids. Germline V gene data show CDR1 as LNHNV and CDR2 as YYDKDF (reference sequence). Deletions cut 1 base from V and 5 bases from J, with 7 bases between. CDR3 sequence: CATSRGSGDTQYF. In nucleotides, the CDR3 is TGTGCCACCAGCAGAGGTAGCGGAGATACGCAGTATTTT.

The CDR3 region is CASRRLADIFNTGELFF. The CDR3 DNA reads as TGTGCCTCAAGACGACTAGCGGATATATTCAACACCGGGGAGCTGTTTTTT. The chain joins TRBV19 to TRBJ2-2; TRBD2 matches 9 bases. This CDR3 region has 17 residues. Germline trimming cut 11 bases from V and 2 bases from J; bases unmatched to any gene: 15. From germline, CDR1 is LNHDA and CDR2 SQIVND (reference sequence).

CDR3 DNA: TGCAGCGTTGAGGAGGCGGGAAAGAGCTCCTACAATGAGCAGTTCTTC. Translating gives CSVEEAGKSSYNEQFF. The rearrangement uses TRBV29-1 and TRBJ2-1; TRBD2 is a possible D gene (6 bases). V lost 3 bases and J lost 0, with 15 bases in between. CDR1 and CDR2 from the germline V gene are SQVTM and ANQGSEA. The CDR3 is made up of 16 amino acids.

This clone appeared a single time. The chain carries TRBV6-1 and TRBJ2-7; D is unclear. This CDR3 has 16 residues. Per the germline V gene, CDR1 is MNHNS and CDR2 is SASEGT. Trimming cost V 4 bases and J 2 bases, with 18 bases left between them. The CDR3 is CASSGLIWAKTYEQYF. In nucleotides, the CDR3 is TGTGCCAGCAGTGGCCTTATATGGGCGAAAACCTACGAGCAGTACTTC.

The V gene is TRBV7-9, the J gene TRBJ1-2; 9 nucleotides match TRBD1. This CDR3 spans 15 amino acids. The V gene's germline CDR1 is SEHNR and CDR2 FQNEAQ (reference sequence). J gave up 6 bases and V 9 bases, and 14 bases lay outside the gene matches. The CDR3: CASHPTGTGKDGYTF. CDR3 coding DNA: TGTGCCAGTCATCCGACCGGGACAGGGAAAGATGGCTACACCTTC. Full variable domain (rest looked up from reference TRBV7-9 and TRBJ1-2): DTGVSQNPRHKITKRGQNVTFRCDPISEHNRLYWYRQTLGQGPEFLTYFQNEAQLEKSRLLSDRFSAERPKGSFSTLEIQRTEQGDSAMYLCASHPTGTGKDGYTFGSGTRLTVV.

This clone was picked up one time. CDR3 loop: CASQGGRGTDTQYF. The CDR3 coding sequence is TGTGCCAGCCAGGGCGGGAGAGGCACAGATACGCAGTATTTT. The chain links TRBV9 to TRBJ2-3; 7 nucleotides line up with TRBD2. Germline values: CDR1 SGDLS, CDR2 YYNGEE. This CDR3 has 14 amino acids. Losses at the gene ends were 7 bases for V and 1 base for J; bases not matched to a gene: 6.

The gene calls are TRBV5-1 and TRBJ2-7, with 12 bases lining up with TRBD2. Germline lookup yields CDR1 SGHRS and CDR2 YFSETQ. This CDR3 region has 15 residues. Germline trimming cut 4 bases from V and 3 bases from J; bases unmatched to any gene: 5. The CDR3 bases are TGCGCCAGCAGCATCGGACTAGCGGGACTCTACGAGCAGTACTTC. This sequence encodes CASSIGLAGLYEQYF. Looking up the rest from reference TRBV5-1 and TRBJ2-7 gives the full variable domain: KAGVTQTPRYLIKTRGQQVTLSCSPISGHRSVSWYQQTPGQGLQFLFEYFSETQRNKGNFPGRFSGRQFSNSRSEMNVSTLELGDSALYLCASSIGLAGLYEQYFGPGTRLTVT.

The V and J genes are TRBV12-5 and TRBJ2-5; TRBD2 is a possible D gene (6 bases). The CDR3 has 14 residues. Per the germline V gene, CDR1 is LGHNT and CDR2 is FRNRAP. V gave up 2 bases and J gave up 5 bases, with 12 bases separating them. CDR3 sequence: CASGLTRGGETQYF. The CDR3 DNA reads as TGTGCTAGTGGTTTGACAAGAGGAGGGGAGACCCAGTACTTC.

CDR3 protein: CASSQVPQGSPQHF. CDR3 bases: TGTGCCAGCAGCCAAGTCCCACAGGGAAGTCCCCAGCATTTT. The genes are TRBV3-1 (or the pseudogene TRBV3-2) and TRBJ1-5; D is possibly TRBD1 (6 bases). V was clipped by 1 base and J by 10 bases, with 14 bases between them. Germline V lookup: CDR1 LGHDT, CDR2 YNNKEL (reference sequence). This CDR3 spans 14 amino acids.

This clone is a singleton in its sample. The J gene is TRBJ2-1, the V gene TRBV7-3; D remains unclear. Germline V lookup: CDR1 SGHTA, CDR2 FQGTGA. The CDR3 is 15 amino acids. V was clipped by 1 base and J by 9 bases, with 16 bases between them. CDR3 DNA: TGTGCCAGCAGCTTAATGTCGAACTCCTTTGGTGAGCAGTTCTTC. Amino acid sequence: CASSLMSNSFGEQFF.

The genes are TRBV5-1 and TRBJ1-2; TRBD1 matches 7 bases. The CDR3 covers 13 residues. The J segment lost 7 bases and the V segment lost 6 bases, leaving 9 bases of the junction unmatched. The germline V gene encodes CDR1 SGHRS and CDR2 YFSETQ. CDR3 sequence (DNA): TGCGCCAGCACCTACAGGGGTGGCTCTGGCTACACCTTC. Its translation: CASTYRGGSGYTF.

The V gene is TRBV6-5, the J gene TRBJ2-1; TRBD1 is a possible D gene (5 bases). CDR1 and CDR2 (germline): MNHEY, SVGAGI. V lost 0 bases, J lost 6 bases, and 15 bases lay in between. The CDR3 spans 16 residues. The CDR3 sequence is CASSYSGVGRLNEQFF. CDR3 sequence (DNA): TGTGCCAGCAGTTACTCCGGCGTGGGGCGACTCAATGAGCAGTTCTTC.

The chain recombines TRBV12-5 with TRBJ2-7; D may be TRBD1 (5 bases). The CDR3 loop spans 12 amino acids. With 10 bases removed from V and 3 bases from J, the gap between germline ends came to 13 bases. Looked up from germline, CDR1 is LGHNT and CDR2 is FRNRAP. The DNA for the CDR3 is TGTGCTATTAACAGGCCTCTCTACGAGCAGTACTTC. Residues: CAINRPLYEQYF.

CDR3 in amino acids: CSVGRATEAFF. The CDR3, as DNA: TGCAGCGTTGGGAGGGCCACTGAAGCTTTCTTT. The genes are TRBV29-1 and TRBJ1-1; D gene uncertain. There are 11 residues in the CDR3. Germline-derived CDR1 and CDR2 are SQVTM and ANQGSEA. Trimming removed 4 bases at V and 4 bases at J, with 7 bases between.

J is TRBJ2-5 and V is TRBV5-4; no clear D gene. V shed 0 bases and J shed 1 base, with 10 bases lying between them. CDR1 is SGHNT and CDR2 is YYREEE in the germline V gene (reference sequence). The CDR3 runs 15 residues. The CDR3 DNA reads TGTGCCAGCAGCTTGGCTGTCACGGTCCAAGAGACCCAGTACTTC. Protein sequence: CASSLAVTVQETQYF. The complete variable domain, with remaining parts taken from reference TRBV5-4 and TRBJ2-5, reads ETGVTQSPTHLIKTRGQQVTLRCSSQSGHNTVSWYQQALGQGPQFIFQYYREEENGRGNFPPRFSGLQFPNYSSELNVNALELDDSALYLCASSLAVTVQETQYFGPGTRLLVL.

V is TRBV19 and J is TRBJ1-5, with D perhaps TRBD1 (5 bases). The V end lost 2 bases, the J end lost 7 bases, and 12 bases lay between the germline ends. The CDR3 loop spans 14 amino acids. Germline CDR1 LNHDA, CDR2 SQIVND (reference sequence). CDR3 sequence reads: CASSIQGGVQPQHF. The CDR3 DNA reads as TGTGCCAGTAGTATACAGGGCGGTGTCCAGCCCCAGCATTTT.

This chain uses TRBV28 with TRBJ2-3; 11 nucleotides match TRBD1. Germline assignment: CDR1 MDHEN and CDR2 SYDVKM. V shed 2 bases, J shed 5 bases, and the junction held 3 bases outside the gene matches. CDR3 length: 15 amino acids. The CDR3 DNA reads TGTGCCAGCAGTTTAAGGACAGGGGGCAGAGATACGCAGTATTTT. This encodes CASSLRTGGRDTQYF.